This entry concerns a single TCR beta chain. The target of this receptor is not known. There are no base qualities to consult, and no much larger clone falls within one base. Relative to germline, V is missing 4 bases and J is missing 1 base, with 6 bases of the junction outside any gene match. The germline V gene yields MDHEN for CDR1 and SYDVKM for CDR2. Including cysteine and phenylalanine, the CDR3 has 16 amino acids. Only the CDR3 portion is preserved as DNA: 48 bases, with reading frame beginning at the first base. The sample belongs to a study of blood T cell repertoires in COVID-19 (dated by TCRdb to 2018 to 2021). About the investigation overall: Collaborator samples came from the United States, Italy and Spain and covered acute and convalescent phases of COVID-19. The prospective study material was composed of cDNA or gDNA derived from T cells, B-cell-depleted T cells, or PBMCs. Subjects who had been exposed to COVID-19, were actively infected with it, or had recovered from it provided the deeply sampled blood TCRbeta repertoires that made up the dataset. A freely available public database, intended as a resource for researchers studying the immune response to SARS-CoV-2, is where the repertoires were released. The samples were drawn from the first 160 participants of the ongoing ImmuneRACE study and from 950 to 1,500 subjects provided by 6 global collaborators. A de-identified subject ID, COVID-19 status, age in years and sex were almost always included in the sample metadata. HLA class I and class II types, where available, came from metadata supplied by the sample provider rather than from assay-based typing. Results and caveats for the whole study, not just this receptor: The quantity of clinical and demographic metadata differed by source and by participant and was supplied without curation.

Collaborating institutions collected whole blood in K2EDTA tubes following their own protocols. For TCRbeta analysis, collaborators shipped samples as frozen whole blood, isolated PBMCs, or DNA extracted from either of those sample types. TCRbeta CDR3 regions were amplified from genomic DNA by means of the immunoSEQ Assay, a bias-controlled multiplex PCR. The authors' pipeline ran thus. The number of nucleated cells in each sample was estimated from the amplification of reference gene primers within the assay. Sequence reads were collapsed and filtered to measure the absolute abundance of every unique TCRbeta CDR3 rearrangement. For each sample, productive Simpson clonality was calculated as the square root of Simpson's diversity index across productive rearrangements. In its TCRdb copy, this immuneACCESS table keeps in-frame sequences only and misses some clones. Where compared with another copy, unresolved V genes explain less than half of these, and the others have no known cause. The D gene and trimming were derived from the DNA, and the V and J assignments and clone size from that table. In all, the sample holds roughly 260,000 clones, and around four fifths of those were seen once. The top ten hold around 3.6% of the sample.

The sequence links TRBV28 to TRBJ1-5, with 8 bases aligning to TRBD1. The sequenced sample consisted of peripheral blood. The sequence came from a woman aged 40 to 50 with active or convalescent COVID-19. The nucleotides read TGTGCCAGCAGTTCCCAGGGGGCGGAAAGCAATCAGCCCCAGCATTTT. It is translated as CASSSQGAESNQPQHF. Reference TRBV28 and TRBJ1-5 proteins supply the regions before and after the CDR3; the full variable domain is: DVKVTQSSRYLVKRTGEKVFLECVQDMDHENMFWYRQDPGLGLRLIYFSYDVKMKEKGDIPEGYSVSREKKERFSLILESASTNQTSMYLCASSSQGAESNQPQHFGDGTRLSIL.